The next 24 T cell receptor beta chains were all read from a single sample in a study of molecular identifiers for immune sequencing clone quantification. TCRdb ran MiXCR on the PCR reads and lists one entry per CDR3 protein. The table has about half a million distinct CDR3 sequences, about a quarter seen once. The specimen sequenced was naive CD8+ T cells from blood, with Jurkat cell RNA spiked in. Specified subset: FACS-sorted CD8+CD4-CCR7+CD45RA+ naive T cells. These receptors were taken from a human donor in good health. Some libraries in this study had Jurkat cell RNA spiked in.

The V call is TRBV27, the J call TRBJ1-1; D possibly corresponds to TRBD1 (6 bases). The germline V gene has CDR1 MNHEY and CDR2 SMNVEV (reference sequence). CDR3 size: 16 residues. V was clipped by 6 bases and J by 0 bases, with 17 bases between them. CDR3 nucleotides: TGTGCCAGCAGCCCACTGGGGGGCGGACTGAACACTGAAGCTTTCTTT. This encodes CASSPLGGGLNTEAFF.

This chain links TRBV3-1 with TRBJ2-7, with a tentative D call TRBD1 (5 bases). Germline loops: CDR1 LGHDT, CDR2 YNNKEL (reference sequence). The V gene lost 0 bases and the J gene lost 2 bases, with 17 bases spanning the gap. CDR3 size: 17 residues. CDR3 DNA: TGTGCCAGCAGCCAAGAGCGAGTGCACAGGCCACCCTACGAGCAGTACTTC. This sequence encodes CASSQERVHRPPYEQYF.

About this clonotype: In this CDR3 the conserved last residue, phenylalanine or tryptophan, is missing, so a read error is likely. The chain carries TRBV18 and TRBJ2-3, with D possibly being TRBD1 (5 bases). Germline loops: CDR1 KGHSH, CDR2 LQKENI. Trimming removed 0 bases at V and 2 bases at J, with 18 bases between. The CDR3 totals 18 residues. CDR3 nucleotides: TGTGCCAGCTCACCACCGCAGGGAAGTAATACAAACACAGATACGCAGTATCTT. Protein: CASSPPQGSNTNTDTQYL.

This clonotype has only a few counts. The CDR3 region is CSVEDPDSSNLEQYF. The CDR3 coding sequence is TGCAGCGTTGAAGATCCAGACTCCTCTAATCTCGAGCAGTACTTC. The chain uses TRBV29-1 and TRBJ2-7; no clear D. This CDR3 comprises 15 residues. Germline lookup yields CDR1 SQVTM and CDR2 ANQGSEA. Trimming removed 0 bases at V and 6 bases at J, with 18 bases between.

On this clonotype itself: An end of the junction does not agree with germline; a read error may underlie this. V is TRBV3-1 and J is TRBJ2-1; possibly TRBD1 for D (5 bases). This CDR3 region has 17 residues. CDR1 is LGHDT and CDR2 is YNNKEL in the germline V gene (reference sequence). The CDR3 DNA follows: TGTGCCAGCAGCCAAGAGGTTACAGGTCCGATATACAATGAGCAGTCCTTC. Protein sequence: CASSQEVTGPIYNEQSF.

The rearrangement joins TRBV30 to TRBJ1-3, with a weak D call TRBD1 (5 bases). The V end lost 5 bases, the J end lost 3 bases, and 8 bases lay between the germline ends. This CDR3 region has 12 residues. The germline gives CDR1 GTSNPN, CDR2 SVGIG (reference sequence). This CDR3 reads CAWDSVGNTIYF. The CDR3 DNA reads TGTGCCTGGGACAGTGTTGGAAACACCATATATTTT.

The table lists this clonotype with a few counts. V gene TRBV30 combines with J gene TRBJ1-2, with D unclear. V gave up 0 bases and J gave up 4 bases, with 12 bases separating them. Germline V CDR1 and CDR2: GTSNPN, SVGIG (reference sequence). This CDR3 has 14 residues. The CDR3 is CAWSVDLNLYGYTF. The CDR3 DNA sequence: TGTGCCTGGAGTGTAGACCTAAACCTCTATGGCTACACCTTC.

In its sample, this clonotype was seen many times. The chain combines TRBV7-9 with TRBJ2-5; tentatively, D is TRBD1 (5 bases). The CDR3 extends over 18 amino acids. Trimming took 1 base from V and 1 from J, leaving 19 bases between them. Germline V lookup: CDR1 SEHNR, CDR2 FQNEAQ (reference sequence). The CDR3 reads CASSLDLMTVQVQETQYF. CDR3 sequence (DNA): TGTGCCAGCAGCTTAGATCTTATGACAGTGCAGGTCCAAGAGACCCAGTACTTC.

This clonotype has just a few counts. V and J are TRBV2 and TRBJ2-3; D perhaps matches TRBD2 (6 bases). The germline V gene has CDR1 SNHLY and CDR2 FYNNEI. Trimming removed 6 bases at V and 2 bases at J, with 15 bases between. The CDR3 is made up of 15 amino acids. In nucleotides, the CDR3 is TGTGCCAGCAGGGACCGACTAGTTCCCACAGATACGCAGTATTTT. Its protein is CASRDRLVPTDTQYF.

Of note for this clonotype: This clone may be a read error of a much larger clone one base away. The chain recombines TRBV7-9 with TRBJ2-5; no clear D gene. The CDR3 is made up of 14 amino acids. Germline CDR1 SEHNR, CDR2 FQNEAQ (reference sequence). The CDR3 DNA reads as TGTGCCCGCAGCTTAATTCAGAGCCAAGAGACCCAGTACTTC. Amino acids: CARSLIQSQETQYF.

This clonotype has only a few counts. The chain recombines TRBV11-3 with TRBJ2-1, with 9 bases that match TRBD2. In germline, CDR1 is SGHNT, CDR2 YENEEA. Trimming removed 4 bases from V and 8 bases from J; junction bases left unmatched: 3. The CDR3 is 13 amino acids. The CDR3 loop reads CASSWGLAYEQFF. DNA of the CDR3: TGTGCCAGCAGCTGGGGACTAGCCTATGAGCAGTTCTTC. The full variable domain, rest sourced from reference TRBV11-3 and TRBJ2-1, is EAGVVQSPRYKIIEKKQPVAFWCNPISGHNTLYWYLQNLGQGPELLIRYENEEAVDDSQLPKDRFSAERLKGVDSTLKIQPAELGDSAVYLCASSWGLAYEQFFGPGTRLTVL.

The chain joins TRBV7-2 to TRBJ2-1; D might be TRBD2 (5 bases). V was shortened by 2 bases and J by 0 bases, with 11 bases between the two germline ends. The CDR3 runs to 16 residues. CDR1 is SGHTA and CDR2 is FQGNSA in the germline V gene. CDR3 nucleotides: TGTGCCAGCAGCTTATTCTGGGAGAGCTCCTACAATGAGCAGTTCTTC. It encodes CASSLFWESSYNEQFF.

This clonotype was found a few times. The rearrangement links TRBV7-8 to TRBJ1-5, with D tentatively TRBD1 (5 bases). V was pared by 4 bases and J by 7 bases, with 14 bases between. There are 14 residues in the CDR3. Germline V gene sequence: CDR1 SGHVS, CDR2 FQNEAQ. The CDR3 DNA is TGTGCCAGCAGCTCACCAGGGAAACCCCAGCCCCAGCATTTT. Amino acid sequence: CASSSPGKPQPQHF.

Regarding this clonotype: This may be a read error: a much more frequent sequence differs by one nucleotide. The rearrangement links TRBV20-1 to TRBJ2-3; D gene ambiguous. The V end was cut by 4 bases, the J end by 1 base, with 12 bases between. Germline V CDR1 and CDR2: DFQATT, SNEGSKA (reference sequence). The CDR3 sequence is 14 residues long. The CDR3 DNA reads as TGCAGTGCTACTTATTCGATGTGCACAGATACGCAGTATTTT. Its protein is CSATYSMCTDTQYF.

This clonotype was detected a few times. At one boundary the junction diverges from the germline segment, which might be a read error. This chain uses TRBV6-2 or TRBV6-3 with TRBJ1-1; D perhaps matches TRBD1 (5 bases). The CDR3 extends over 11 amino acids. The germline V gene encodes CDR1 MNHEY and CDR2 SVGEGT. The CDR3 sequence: CAVNRNTESFF. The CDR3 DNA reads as TGTGCCGTGAACAGGAACACTGAATCTTTCTTT.

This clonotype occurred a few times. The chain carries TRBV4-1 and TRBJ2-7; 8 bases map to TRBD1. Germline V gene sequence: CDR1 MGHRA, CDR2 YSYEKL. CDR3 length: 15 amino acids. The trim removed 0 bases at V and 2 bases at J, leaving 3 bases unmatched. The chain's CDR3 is CASSQDRGQAYEQYF. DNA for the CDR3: TGCGCCAGCAGCCAAGATCGGGGACAGGCCTACGAGCAGTACTTC.

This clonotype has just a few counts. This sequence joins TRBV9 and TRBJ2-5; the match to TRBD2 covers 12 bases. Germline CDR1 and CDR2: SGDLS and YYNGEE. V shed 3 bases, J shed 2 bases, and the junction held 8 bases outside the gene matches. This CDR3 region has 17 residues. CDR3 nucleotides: TGTGCCAGCAGCGCCCATGGACTAGCGGGGCCTCAAGAGACCCAGTACTTC. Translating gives CASSAHGLAGPQETQYF.

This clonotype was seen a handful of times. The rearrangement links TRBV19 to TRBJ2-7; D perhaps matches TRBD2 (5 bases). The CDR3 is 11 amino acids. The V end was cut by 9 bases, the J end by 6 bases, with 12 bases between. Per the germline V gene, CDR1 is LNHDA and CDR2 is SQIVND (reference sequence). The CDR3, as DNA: TGTGCCAGCCAGTACGGGGTCGAGCAGTACTTC. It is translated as CASQYGVEQYF.

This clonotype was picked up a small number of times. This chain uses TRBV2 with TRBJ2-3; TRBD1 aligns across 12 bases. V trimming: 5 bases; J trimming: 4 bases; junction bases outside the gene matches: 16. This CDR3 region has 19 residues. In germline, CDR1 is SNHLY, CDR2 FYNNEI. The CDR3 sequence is CASSWSRKGQGALADTQYF. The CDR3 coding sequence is TGTGCCAGCAGTTGGAGTAGAAAGGGACAGGGGGCTTTGGCAGATACGCAGTATTTT. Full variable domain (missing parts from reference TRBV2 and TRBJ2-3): EPEVTQTPSHQVTQMGQEVILRCVPISNHLYFYWYRQILGQKVEFLVSFYNNEISEKSEIFDDQFSVERPDGSNFTLKIRSTKLEDSAMYFCASSWSRKGQGALADTQYFGPGTRLTVL.

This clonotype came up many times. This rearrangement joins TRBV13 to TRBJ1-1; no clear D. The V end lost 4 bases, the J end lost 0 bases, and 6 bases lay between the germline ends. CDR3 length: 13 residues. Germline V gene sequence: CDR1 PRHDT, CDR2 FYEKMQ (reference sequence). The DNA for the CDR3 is TGTGCCAGCAGCTCCTTCATGAACACTGAAGCTTTCTTT. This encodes CASSSFMNTEAFF.

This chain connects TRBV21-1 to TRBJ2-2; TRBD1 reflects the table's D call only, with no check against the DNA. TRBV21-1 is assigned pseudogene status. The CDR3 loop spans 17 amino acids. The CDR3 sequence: CASSKVSQGSRAGELFF. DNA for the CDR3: TGTGCCAGCAGCAAAGTTTCGCAGGGAAGCCGTGCCGGGGAGCTGTTTTTT.

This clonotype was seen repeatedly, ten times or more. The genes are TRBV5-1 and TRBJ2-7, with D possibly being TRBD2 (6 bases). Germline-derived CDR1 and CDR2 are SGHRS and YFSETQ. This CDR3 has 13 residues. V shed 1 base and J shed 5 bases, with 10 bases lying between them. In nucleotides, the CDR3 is TGCGCCAGCAGCTTGACAGGAGGGGACGAGCAGTACTTC. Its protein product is CASSLTGGDEQYF.

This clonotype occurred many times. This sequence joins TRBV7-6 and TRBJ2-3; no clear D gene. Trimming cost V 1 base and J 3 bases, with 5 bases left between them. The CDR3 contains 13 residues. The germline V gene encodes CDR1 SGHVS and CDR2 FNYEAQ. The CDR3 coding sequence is TGTGCCAGCAGCTTAGATTGGACAGATACGCAGTATTTT. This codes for CASSLDWTDTQYF.

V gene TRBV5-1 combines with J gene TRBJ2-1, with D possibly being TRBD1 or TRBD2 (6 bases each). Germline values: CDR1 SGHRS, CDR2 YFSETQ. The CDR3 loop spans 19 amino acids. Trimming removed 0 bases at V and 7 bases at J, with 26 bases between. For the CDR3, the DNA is TGCGCCAGCAGCTTGGTTCTTACTAGAGGAGGGGGTTGGTGGAATGAGCAGTTCTTC. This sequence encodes CASSLVLTRGGGWWNEQFF.